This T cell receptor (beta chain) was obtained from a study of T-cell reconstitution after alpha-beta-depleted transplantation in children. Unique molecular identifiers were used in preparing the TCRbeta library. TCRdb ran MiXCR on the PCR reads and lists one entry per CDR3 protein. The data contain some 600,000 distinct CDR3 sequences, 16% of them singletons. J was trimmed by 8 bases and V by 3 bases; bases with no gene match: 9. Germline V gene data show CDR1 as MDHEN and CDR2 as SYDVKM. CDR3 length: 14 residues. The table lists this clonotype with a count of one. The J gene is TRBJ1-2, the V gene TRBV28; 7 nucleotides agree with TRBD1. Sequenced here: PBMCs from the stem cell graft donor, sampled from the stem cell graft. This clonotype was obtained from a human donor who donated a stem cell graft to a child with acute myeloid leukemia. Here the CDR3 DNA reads TGTGCCAGCAGTTTTACGTGGAGGGGGCACGGCTACACCTTC. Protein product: CASSFTWRGHGYTF.